These T cell receptor beta chains were read from a single sample in a study of blood T cell repertoires in COVID-19. Data came from immunoSEQ multiplex PCR; TCRdb stores just in-frame clones and leaves some out. The sample lists about 39,000 clones; roughly 80% were seen once. Sequenced: peripheral blood. The source is a man between 60 and 75 years old in a cohort sampled during active COVID-19. CDR3s include the opening cysteine and the closing phenylalanine or tryptophan. D genes are given only for firm matches. Only some rows state a clone size, as once, few, many or a class for expanded clones.

j_call d_call clone_size v_call cdr3_aa cdr3_nt
TRBJ2-3 TRBD2 . TRBV30 CAWTGTSGPAYTQYF TGTGCCTGGACGGGGACTAGCGGGCCCGCGTATACGCAGTATTTT
TRBJ1-2 . . TRBV27 CASSLLSLGLPRGYTF TGTGCCAGCAGTTTACTTAGCTTAGGACTTCCCCGTGGCTACACCTTC
TRBJ2-3 TRBD2 . TRBV30 CAWSPERGLTDTQYF TGTGCCTGGAGTCCAGAGCGGGGGCTGACAGATACGCAGTATTTT
TRBJ2-5 TRBD1 . TRBV3-1/TRBV3-2 CASSQEGQGRETQYF TGTGCCAGCAGCCAAGAAGGACAGGGCAGGGAGACCCAGTACTTC
TRBJ1-2 TRBD1 . TRBV29-1 CSAEGQGIGVGGYTF TGCAGCGCCGAAGGACAGGGAATAGGAGTGGGTGGCTACACCTTC
TRBJ1-3 . . TRBV30 CAQSGTISGNTIYF TGTGCCCAATCAGGGACTATCTCTGGAAACACCATATATTTT
TRBJ1-5 . . TRBV6-6 CASSYSGSNQPQHF TGTGCCAGCAGTTACTCCGGGTCCAATCAGCCCCAGCATTTT
TRBJ1-2 . . TRBV6-5 CASLQHGGDLYGYTF TGTGCCAGCCTTCAACACGGGGGTGATCTCTATGGCTACACCTTC
TRBJ2-7 . . TRBV9 CASSPGGTYEQYF TGTGCCAGCAGCCCCGGGGGAACCTACGAGCAGTACTTC
TRBJ1-3 . . TRBV5-6 CASSFARGNTIYF TGTGCCAGCAGCTTCGCGCGGGGAAACACCATATATTTT
TRBJ2-3 TRBD2 . TRBV3-1/TRBV3-2 CASSQVEAAGGQYF TGTGCCAGCAGCCAAGTAGAAGCTGCGGGAGGGCAGTATTTT
TRBJ1-1 TRBD1 . TRBV27 CASSFLGQVRSTEAFF TGTGCCAGCAGTTTCCTAGGACAGGTTCGGAGCACTGAAGCTTTCTTT
TRBJ2-3 . . TRBV14 CASSPGDTQYF TGTGCCAGCAGCCCGGGAGATACGCAGTATTTT
TRBJ2-1 TRBD2 . TRBV4-3 CASSQAGTRGFAEQFF TGCGCCAGCAGCCAGGCCGGGACTAGAGGCTTTGCTGAGCAGTTCTTC
TRBJ2-1 TRBD2 . TRBV9 CASSVVNRGGEQFF TGTGCCAGCAGCGTAGTTAACCGCGGGGGAGAGCAGTTCTTC
TRBJ2-3 TRBD2 . TRBV3-1/TRBV3-2 CASSETSGRDTQYF TGTGCCAGCAGCGAAACTAGCGGGAGAGATACGCAGTATTTT
TRBJ1-6 TRBD1 few TRBV28 CASSLGTGGSPLHF TGTGCCAGCAGTTTGGGGACAGGAGGCTCACCCCTCCACTTT
TRBJ2-1 TRBD1 . TRBV13 CASSATGSNEQFF TGTGCCAGCAGCGCGACAGGGTCAAATGAGCAGTTCTTC
TRBJ2-7 TRBD1 few TRBV6-5 CASSYRGQGLYEQYF TGTGCCAGCAGTTACAGAGGACAGGGGTTGTACGAGCAGTACTTC
TRBJ2-1 TRBD2 . TRBV6-5 CASSAGARGGQFF TGTGCCAGCTCGGCGGGGGCCCGGGGGGGGCAGTTCTTC
TRBJ2-2 . . TRBV5-1 CASSSPGPEVYTGELFF TGCGCCAGCAGTTCGCCGGGCCCGGAGGTTTACACCGGGGAGCTGTTTTTT
TRBJ1-5 TRBD1 . TRBV6-6 CASSRTGVDQPQHF TGTGCCAGCAGCCGGACAGGGGTCGATCAGCCCCAGCATTTT
TRBJ1-4 . . TRBV14 CASSPRGIGNEKLFF TGTGCCAGCAGCCCTCGGGGGATCGGTAATGAAAAACTGTTTTTT
TRBJ2-3 TRBD2 . TRBV29-1 CSVDDRLAGGPSSAAQYF TGCAGCGTTGATGATCGACTAGCGGGGGGACCTTCATCCGCTGCGCAGTATTTT
TRBJ2-1 TRBD2 . TRBV18 CASSPGTSGTGEQFF TGTGCCAGCTCACCCGGGACTAGCGGGACTGGTGAGCAGTTCTTC
TRBJ1-1 . . TRBV4-1 CASSQEGRQKAFF TGCGCCAGCAGCCAAGAGGGGAGGCAGAAAGCTTTCTTT
TRBJ2-5 . . TRBV5-6 CASSQRITTQETQYF TGTGCCAGCAGCCAACGGATAACTACACAAGAGACCCAGTACTTC
TRBJ1-2 TRBD1 . TRBV19 CASRMNPGQSDGYTF TGTGCCAGTAGGATGAATCCGGGACAGTCAGATGGCTACACCTTC
TRBJ2-2 . . TRBV14 CASSQVLLGGELFF TGTGCCAGCAGCCAAGTCCTACTAGGCGGGGAGCTGTTTTTT
TRBJ2-7 . . TRBV5-4 CASSSLQGLNEQYF TGTGCCAGCAGCTCTCTTCAGGGTCTCAACGAGCAGTACTTC
TRBJ2-2 . . TRBV7-2 CASSLGTSIGELFF TGTGCCAGCAGCCTTGGGACATCAATCGGGGAGCTGTTTTTT
TRBJ2-1 TRBD2 . TRBV5-1 CASTQTSRHNEQFF TGCGCCAGCACCCAGACTAGCAGACACAATGAGCAGTTCTTC
TRBJ1-5 . few TRBV21-1 CASSIHRGRQPQHF TGTGCCAGCAGCATTCACAGGGGTCGACAGCCCCAGCATTTT
TRBJ2-7 . . TRBV20-1 CSASSSYEQYF TGCAGTGCTAGTTCCAGCTACGAGCAGTACTTC
TRBJ1-4 . . TRBV4-1 CASSQDWAWGRTNEKLFF TGCGCCAGCAGCCAAGATTGGGCGTGGGGGCGAACTAATGAAAAACTGTTTTTT
TRBJ2-7 . . TRBV6-5 CASSSWSSYEQYF TGTGCCAGCAGTAGCTGGAGCTCCTACGAGCAGTACTTC
TRBJ2-1 . once TRBV7-8 CASSLRLNEQFF TGTGCCAGCAGCCTCAGACTCAATGAGCAGTTCTTC
TRBJ2-2 TRBD1 few TRBV5-1 CASSVGGSGELFF TGCGCCAGCAGCGTAGGGGGCTCCGGGGAGCTGTTTTTT
TRBJ1-2 TRBD1 . TRBV18 CASSPKGQGNYGYTF TGTGCCAGCTCACCAAAGGGACAGGGGAACTATGGCTACACCTTC
TRBJ2-1 TRBD1 few TRBV4-2 CASSQDLGDRGPGEQFF TGTGCCAGCAGCCAAGATCTAGGGGACAGGGGGCCGGGTGAGCAGTTCTTC
TRBJ1-1 TRBD1 . TRBV5-5 CASSLTGGSTEAFF TGTGCCAGCAGCTTGACAGGGGGTAGCACTGAAGCTTTCTTT
TRBJ1-2 . few TRBV5-4 CASSLDGGLNGYTF TGTGCCAGCAGCTTGGACGGGGGTCTAAATGGCTACACCTTC
TRBJ2-5 . . TRBV5-8 CASTPTSQETQYF TGTGCCAGCACCCCTACTAGCCAAGAGACCCAGTACTTC
TRBJ2-1 TRBD1 . TRBV12-5 CASGSNRDRAYNEQFF TGTGCTAGTGGTTCCAACCGGGACAGGGCCTACAATGAGCAGTTCTTC
TRBJ2-2 . . TRBV6-5 CASSYGREPAGELFF TGTGCCAGCAGTTACGGTAGGGAGCCGGCCGGGGAGCTGTTTTTT
TRBJ2-3 . . TRBV7-3 CASSLGGNTDTQYF TGTGCCAGCAGCTTAGGGGGCAACACAGATACGCAGTATTTT
TRBJ1-1 TRBD1 once TRBV9 CASSGSQGADTEAFF TGTGCCAGCAGCGGGTCACAGGGGGCGGACACTGAAGCTTTCTTT
TRBJ2-7 . . TRBV7-2 CASSLAGSRIEQYF TGTGCCAGCAGCTTAGCCGGTTCAAGAATCGAGCAGTACTTC
TRBJ1-2 TRBD1 few TRBV6-5 CASSYTRTGGSYGYTF TGTGCCAGCAGTTATACCCGGACAGGGGGGAGCTATGGCTACACCTTC
TRBJ1-2 . few TRBV6-6 CASSQTDYGYTF TGTGCCAGCAGCCAGACAGACTATGGCTACACCTTC
TRBJ2-7 TRBD2 few TRBV10-2 CASRLANEQYF TGCGCCAGCAGACTAGCGAACGAGCAGTACTTC
TRBJ1-6 TRBD1 . TRBV3-1/TRBV3-2 CASNPGGNSPLHF TGTGCCAGCAACCCAGGGGGCAATTCACCCCTCCACTTT